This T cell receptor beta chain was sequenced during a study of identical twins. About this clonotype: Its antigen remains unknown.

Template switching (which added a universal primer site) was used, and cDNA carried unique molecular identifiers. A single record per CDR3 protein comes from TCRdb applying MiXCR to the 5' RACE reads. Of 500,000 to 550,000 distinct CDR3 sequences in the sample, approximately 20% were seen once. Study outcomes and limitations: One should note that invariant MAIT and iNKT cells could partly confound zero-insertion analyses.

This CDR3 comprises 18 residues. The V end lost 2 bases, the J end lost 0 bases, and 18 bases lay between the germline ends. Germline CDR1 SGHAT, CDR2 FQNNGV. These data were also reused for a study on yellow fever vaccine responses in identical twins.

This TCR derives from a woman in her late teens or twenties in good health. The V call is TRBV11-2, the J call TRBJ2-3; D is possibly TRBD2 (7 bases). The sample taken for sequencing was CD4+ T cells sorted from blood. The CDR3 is CASSLRRGAPISTDTQYF. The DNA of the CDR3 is TGTGCCAGCAGCTTAAGACGGGGGGCACCAATTAGCACAGATACGCAGTATTTT. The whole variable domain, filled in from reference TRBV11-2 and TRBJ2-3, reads EAGVAQSPRYKIIEKRQSVAFWCNPISGHATLYWYQQILGQGPKLLIQFQNNGVVDDSQLPKDRFSAERLKGVDSTLKIQPAKLEDSAVYLCASSLRRGAPISTDTQYFGPGTRLTVL.